This T cell receptor (beta chain) is drawn from a study of memory CD4+ T cells and cytomegalovirus serostatus. About the study: Of the healthy Belgian adults, 9 or 10 were CMV seropositive and around 22 seronegative. General study findings and limits: The CMV-associated TCR signature appears largely within the CD4+ memory repertoire.

Single viable CD3+CD4+CD8-CD45RO+ cells were sorted as the memory CD4+ T cells. Looked up from germline, CDR1 is MGHDK and CDR2 is SYGVNS. This CDR3 contains 16 residues. V trimming: 1 base; J trimming: 6 bases; junction bases outside the gene matches: 7. As concerns this clone: Its target is unknown.

Sequencing used immunoSEQ multiplex PCR; TCRdb keeps in-frame clones, though not all of them. Among around 84,000 clones listed, 75% to 90% were seen once. The sample consisted of memory CD4+ T cells from blood. The chain employs TRBV25-1 and TRBJ2-2, with 8 positions matching TRBD1. The sequence came from an adult in good health and CMV-seronegative. As DNA, the CDR3 is TGTGCCAGCAGTGAATGGGGCAGGGGGCCCGCCGGGGAGCTGTTTTTT. This translates into CASSEWGRGPAGELFF.